Listed here is a single T cell receptor (beta chain). Its antigen is not yet known. Base qualities are not at hand, and no much larger clone is one base apart. Collaborating institutions collected whole blood in K2EDTA tubes following their own protocols. For TCRbeta analysis, collaborator samples were shipped as frozen whole blood, as isolated PBMCs, or as DNA extracted from either sample type. The germline ends are 10 bases apart after V is trimmed by 1 base and J by 0 bases. As encoded in the germline V gene (reference sequence), CDR1 is SEHNR while CDR2 is FQNEAQ. The CDR3 contains 17 residues, cysteine and phenylalanine counted. Only CDR3 DNA is held: 51 bases, read in frame from base 1. TCRbeta CDR3 regions were amplified from genomic DNA by means of the immunoSEQ Assay, a bias-controlled multiplex PCR. The study's processing was this. The number of nucleated cells in each sample was estimated by amplification of reference gene primers within the assay. To quantify the absolute abundance of each unique TCRbeta CDR3 rearrangement, sequence reads were collapsed and filtered. Productive Simpson clonality was computed per sample as the square root of Simpson's diversity index over productive rearrangements. TCRdb limited this immuneACCESS table to in-frame rearrangements with V and J called. A share of clones is missing; checked studies link under half to unresolved V genes, and the rest is unexplained. The V and J calls and clone size come from that table; D and trimming were worked out from the DNA. The sample data list 250,000 or so clones, and around 86% of these were observed just once. The ten top clones hold over 9% of the sample.

The sample comes from a study of blood T cell repertoires in COVID-19 (dated by TCRdb to between 2020 and 2021). In terms of the full investigation: Samples covering the acute and convalescent phases of COVID-19 were provided by collaborators in the United States, Italy and Spain. The material from the prospective study consisted of cDNA or gDNA derived from T cells, B-cell-depleted T cells, or PBMCs. Deeply sampled blood TCRbeta repertoires from subjects exposed to, actively infected with, or recovered from COVID-19 were included in the dataset. A freely available public database, intended as a resource for researchers studying the immune response to SARS-CoV-2, is where the repertoires were released. Samples were obtained from the ongoing ImmuneRACE study (first 160 participants) and from over 1,000 subjects provided by 6 global collaborators. Sample metadata almost always included a de-identified subject ID, COVID-19 status, age in years and sex. HLA class I and class II types, where available, came from metadata supplied by the sample provider rather than from assay-based typing.

What the authors observed across the whole study: The quantity of clinical and demographic metadata differed by source and by participant and was supplied without curation.

Sequencing input: peripheral blood. This sequence uses TRBV7-9 and TRBJ2-6; the D gene assignment is ambiguous. The sequence was obtained from an older man with acute or convalescent COVID-19. The nucleotides are TGTGCCAGCAGCTTAGGAGGTATTCCCTCTGGGGCCAACGTCCTGACTTTC. This sequence encodes CASSLGGIPSGANVLTF.